Following are 3 T cell receptor beta chains from one sample sequenced in a study of chemoradiotherapy in HPV16-positive cancers. Produced via immunoSEQ multiplex PCR; TCRdb's table is partial and in-frame only. The sample lists 8,000 to 10,000 clones, 85% occurring once. This material consisted of tumor tissue, taken from a patient who underwent chemoradiotherapy. The receptors were sampled from a human donor with HPV-associated anogenital cancer.

The chain employs TRBV19 and TRBJ1-1; D is ambiguous. V lost 8 bases to trimming and J lost 0 bases, with 10 bases between them. The germline gives CDR1 LNHDA, CDR2 SQIVND (reference sequence). The CDR3 is 13 residues long. This chain's CDR3 is CASVSHLNTEAFF. In nucleotides, the CDR3 is TGTGCCAGTGTTAGCCACCTGAACACTGAAGCTTTCTTT.

This clone appeared once. V is TRBV6-4 and J is TRBJ2-6, with 16 bases that match TRBD2. The germline gives CDR1 MRHNA, CDR2 SNTAGT. The CDR3 covers 15 residues. DNA of the CDR3: TGTGGGGGGACTAGCGGGAGGGCTGGGGCCAACGTCCTGACTTTC. It codes for CGGTSGRAGANVLTF.

The chain carries TRBV7-2 and TRBJ2-5; D is unresolved. V was shortened by 0 bases and J by 5 bases, with 4 bases between the two germline ends. Germline V lookup: CDR1 SGHTA, CDR2 FQGNSA. The CDR3 is 12 residues long. CDR3: CASSLAVETQYF. The CDR3 region has the DNA TGTGCCAGCAGCTTAGCGGTGGAGACCCAGTACTTC.